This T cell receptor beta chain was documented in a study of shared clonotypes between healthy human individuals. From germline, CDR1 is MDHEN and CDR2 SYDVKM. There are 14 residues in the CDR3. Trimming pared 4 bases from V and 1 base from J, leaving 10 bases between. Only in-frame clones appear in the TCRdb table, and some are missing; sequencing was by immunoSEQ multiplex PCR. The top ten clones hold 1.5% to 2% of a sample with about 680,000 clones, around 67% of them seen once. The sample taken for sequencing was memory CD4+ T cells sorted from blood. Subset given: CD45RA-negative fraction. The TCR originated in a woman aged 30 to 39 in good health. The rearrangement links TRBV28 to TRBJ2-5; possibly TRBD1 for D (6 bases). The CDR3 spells CASSWTALQETQYF. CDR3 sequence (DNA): TGTGCCAGCAGTTGGACAGCACTCCAAGAGACCCAGTACTTC.